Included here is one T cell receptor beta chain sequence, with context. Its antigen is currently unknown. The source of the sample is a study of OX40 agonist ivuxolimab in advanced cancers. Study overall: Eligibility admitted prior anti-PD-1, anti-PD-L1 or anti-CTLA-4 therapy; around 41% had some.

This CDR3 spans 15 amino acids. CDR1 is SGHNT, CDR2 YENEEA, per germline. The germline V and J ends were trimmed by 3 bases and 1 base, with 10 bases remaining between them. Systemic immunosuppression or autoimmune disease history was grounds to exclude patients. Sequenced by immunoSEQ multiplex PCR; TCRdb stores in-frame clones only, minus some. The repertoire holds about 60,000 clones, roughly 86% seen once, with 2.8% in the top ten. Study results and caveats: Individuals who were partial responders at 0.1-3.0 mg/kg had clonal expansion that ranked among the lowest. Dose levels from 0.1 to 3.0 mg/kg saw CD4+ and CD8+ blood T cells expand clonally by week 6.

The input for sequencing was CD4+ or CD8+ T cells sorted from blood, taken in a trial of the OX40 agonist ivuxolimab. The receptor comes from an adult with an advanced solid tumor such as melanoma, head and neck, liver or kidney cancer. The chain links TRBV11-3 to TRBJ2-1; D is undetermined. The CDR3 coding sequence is TGTGCCAGCAGCTTGGGTTGGGATTCCTACAATGAGCAGTTCTTC. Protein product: CASSLGWDSYNEQFF.